The TCR beta chain described here comes from a study of blood T cell repertoires in COVID-19. In the original processing: Amplified reference gene primers provided the basis for estimating nucleated cell counts. Using immunoSEQ multiplex PCR, the repertoire was profiled, and TCRdb retains in-frame clones only, with some absent. For V, J and clone size, that table is used; D and trimming come from the DNA. This table has around 94,000 clones, roughly 90% appearing once. Germline CDR1 reads LNHDA; CDR2 reads SQIVND (reference sequence). The CDR3 length is 14 residues. Trimming took off 3 bases at V and 4 bases at J, with 9 bases between the two ends. This clone came up a few times. Patients in Seattle were enrolled during active infection, then followed longitudinally.

The TCR was taken from a woman aged 50 to 60 with COVID-19, enrolled during active disease. Sequencing used peripheral blood. The rearrangement links TRBV19 to TRBJ1-4; D uncertain. The CDR3 here is CASSIGGFNEKLFF. The CDR3 DNA sequence: TGTGCCAGTAGTATTGGCGGGTTTAATGAAAAACTGTTTTTT.